The sequence of this TCR beta chain was determined in a study of blood T cell repertoires in COVID-19. Overall study context: Acute-phase and convalescent COVID-19 samples originated in the United States, Italy and Spain. T cells, B-cell-depleted T cells, or PBMCs provided the cDNA or gDNA that served as material.

This CDR3 contains 15 residues. From germline, CDR1 is SGHRS and CDR2 YFSETQ. Trimming shortened V by 2 bases and J by 3 bases, and 14 bases separated the two germline ends. Profiling relied on immunoSEQ multiplex PCR, and the TCRdb table lists in-frame clones only, not all of them. The data show a few hundred thousand clones, with more than 85% seen just once and just over 2.5% held by the top ten. This chain links TRBV5-1 with TRBJ1-1; D might be TRBD1 (6 bases). This receptor was obtained from a person under 35 with COVID-19, enrolled during active disease. Input material: peripheral blood. For the CDR3, the DNA is TGCGCCAGCAGCTTCCCCGACAGGCGGGACACTGAAGCTTTCTTT. Translated, it gives CASSFPDRRDTEAFF.